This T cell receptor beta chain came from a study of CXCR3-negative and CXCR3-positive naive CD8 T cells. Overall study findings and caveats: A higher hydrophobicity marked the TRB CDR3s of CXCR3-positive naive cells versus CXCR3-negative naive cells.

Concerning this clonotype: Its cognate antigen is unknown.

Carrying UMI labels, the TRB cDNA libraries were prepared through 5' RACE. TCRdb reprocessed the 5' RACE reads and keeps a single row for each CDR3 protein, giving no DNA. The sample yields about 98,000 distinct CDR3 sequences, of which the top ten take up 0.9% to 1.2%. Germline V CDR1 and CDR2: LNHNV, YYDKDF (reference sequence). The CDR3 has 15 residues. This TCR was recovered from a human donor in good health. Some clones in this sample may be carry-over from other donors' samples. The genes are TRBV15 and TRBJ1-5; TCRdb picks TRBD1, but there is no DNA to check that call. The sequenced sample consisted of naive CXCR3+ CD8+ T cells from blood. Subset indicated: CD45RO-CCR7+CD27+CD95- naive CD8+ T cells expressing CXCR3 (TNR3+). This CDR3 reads CATSNNREGNQPQHF.